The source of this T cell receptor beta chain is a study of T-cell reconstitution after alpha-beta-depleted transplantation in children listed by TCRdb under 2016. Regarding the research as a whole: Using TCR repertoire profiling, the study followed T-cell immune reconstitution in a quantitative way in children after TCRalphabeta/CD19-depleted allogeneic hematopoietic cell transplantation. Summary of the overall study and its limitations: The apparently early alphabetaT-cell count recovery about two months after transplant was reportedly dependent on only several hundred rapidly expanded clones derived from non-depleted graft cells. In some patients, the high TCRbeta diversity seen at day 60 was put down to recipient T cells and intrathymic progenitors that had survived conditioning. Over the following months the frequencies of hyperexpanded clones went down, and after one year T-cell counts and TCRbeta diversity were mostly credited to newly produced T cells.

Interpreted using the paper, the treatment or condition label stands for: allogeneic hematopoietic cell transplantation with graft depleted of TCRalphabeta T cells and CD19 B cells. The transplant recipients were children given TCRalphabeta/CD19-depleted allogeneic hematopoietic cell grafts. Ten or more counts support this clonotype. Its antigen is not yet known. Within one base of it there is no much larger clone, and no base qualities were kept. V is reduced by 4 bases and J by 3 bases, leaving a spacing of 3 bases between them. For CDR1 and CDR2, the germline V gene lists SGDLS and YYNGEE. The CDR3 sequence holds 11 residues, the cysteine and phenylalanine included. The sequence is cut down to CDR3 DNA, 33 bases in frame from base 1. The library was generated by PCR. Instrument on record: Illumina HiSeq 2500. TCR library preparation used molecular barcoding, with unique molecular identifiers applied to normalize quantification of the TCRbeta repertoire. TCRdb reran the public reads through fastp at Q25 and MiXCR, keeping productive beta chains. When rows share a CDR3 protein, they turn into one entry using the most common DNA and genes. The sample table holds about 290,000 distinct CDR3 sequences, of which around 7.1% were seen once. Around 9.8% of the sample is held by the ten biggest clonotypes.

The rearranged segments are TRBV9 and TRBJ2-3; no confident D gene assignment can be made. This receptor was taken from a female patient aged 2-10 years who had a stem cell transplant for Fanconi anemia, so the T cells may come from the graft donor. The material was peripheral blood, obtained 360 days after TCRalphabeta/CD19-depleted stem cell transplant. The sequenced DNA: TGTGCCAGCAGCACTACAGATACGCAGTATTTT. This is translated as CASSTTDTQYF.